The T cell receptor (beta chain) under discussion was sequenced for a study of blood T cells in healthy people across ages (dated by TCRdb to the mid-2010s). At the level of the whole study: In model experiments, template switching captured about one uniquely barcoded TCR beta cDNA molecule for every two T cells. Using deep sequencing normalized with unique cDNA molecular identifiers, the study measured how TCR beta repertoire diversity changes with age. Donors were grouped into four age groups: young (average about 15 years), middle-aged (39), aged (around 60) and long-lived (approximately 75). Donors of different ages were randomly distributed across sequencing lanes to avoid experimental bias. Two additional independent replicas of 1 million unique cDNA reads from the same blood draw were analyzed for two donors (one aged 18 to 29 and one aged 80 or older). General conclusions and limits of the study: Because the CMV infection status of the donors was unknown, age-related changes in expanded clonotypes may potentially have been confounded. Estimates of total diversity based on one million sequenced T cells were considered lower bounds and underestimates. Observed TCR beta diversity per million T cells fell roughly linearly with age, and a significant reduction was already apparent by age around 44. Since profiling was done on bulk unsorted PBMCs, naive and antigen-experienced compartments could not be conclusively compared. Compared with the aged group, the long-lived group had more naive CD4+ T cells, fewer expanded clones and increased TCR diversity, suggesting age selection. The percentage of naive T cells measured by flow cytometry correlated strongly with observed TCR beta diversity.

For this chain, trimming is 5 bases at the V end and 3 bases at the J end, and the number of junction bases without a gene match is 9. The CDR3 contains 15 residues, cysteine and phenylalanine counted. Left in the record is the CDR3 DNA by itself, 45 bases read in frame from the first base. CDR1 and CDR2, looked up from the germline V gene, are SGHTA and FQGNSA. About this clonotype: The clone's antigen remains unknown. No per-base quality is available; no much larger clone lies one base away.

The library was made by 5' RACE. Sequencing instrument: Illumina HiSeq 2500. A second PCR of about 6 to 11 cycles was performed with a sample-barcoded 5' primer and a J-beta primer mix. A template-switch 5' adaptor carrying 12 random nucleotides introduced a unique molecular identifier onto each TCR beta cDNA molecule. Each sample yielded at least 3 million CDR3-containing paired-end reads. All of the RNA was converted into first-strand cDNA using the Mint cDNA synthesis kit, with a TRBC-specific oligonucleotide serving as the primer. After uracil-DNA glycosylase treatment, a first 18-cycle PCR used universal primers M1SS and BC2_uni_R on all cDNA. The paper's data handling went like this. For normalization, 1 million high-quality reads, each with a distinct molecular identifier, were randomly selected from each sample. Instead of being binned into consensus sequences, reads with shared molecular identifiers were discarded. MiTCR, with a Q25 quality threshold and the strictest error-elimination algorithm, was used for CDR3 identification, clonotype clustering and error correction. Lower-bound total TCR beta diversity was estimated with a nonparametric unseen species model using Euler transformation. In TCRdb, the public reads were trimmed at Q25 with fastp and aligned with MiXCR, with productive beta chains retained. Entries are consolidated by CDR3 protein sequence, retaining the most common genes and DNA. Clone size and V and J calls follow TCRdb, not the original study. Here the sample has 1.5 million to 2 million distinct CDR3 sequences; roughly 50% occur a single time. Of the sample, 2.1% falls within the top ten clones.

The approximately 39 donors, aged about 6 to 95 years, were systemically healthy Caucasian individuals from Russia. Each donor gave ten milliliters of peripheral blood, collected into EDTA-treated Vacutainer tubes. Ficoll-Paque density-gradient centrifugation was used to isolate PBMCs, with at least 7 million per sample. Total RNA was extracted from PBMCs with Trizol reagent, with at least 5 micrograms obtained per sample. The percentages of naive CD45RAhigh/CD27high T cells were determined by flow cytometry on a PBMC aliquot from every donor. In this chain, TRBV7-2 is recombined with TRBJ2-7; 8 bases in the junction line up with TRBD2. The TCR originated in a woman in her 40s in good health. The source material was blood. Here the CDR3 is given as CASSRLSGVLYEQYF. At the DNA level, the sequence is TGTGCCAGCAGCCGCCTTAGCGGGGTGCTCTACGAGCAGTACTTC.